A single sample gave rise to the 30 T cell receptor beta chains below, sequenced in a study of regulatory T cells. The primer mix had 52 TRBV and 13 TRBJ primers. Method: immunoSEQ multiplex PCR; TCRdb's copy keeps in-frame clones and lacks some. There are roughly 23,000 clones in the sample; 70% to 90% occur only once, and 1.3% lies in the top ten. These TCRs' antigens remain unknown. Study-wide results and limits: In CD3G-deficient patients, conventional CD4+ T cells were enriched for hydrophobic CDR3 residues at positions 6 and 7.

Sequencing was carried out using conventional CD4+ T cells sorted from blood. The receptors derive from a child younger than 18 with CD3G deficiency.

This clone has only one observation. CDR3 protein: CASSVRGGEQYF. The CDR3 DNA follows: TGTGCCAGCAGTGTAAGGGGGGGCGAGCAGTACTTC. V usage is TRBV6-1 and J usage is TRBJ2-7; D perhaps matches TRBD2 (7 bases). The CDR3 totals 12 residues. Germline V gives CDR1 MNHNS, CDR2 SASEGT. V was trimmed by 4 bases and J by 6 bases, leaving 10 bases between them.

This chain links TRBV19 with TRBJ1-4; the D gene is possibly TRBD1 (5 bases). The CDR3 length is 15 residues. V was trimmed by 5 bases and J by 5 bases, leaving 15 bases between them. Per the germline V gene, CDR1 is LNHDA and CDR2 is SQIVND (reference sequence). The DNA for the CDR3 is TGTGCCAGTAGTCCCGCGGGGGGAATCAATGAAAAACTGTTTTTT. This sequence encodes CASSPAGGINEKLFF.

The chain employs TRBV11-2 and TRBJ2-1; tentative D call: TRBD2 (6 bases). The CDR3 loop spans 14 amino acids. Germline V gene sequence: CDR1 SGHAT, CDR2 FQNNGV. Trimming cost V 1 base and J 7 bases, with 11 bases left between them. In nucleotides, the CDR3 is TGTGCCAGCAGCTTAGTCGGCGGAGGGAATGAGCAGTTCTTC. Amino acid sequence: CASSLVGGGNEQFF.

The DNA of the CDR3 is TGTGCCAGCAGTTCCCCTGGGGCGGCCTACAATGAGCAGTTCTTC. This translates into CASSSPGAAYNEQFF. This chain links TRBV28 with TRBJ2-1, with D possibly being TRBD1 (5 bases). This CDR3 comprises 15 residues. V lost 4 bases and J 2 bases, leaving 12 bases between the germline ends. The germline CDR1 and CDR2 sequences are MDHEN and SYDVKM.

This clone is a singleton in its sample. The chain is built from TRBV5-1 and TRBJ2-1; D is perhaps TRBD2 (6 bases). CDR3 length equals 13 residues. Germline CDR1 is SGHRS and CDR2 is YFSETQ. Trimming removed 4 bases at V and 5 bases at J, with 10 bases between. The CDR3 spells CASSDGSHNEQFF. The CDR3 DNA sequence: TGCGCCAGCAGCGACGGGAGTCACAATGAGCAGTTCTTC.

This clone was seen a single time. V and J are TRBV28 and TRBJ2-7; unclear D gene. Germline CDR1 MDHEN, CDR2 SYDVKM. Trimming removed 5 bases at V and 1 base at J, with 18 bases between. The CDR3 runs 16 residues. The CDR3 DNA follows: TGTGCCAGCAGTCGGCTTAGAACGATAGGGTCCTACGAGCAGTACTTC. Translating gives CASSRLRTIGSYEQYF.

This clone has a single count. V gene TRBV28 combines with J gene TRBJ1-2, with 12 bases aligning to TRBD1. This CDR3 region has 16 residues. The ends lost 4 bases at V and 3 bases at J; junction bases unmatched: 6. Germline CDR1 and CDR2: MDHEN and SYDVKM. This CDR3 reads CASSSGTGGHYYGYTF. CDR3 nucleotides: TGTGCCAGCAGTTCGGGGACAGGGGGCCATTACTATGGCTACACCTTC.

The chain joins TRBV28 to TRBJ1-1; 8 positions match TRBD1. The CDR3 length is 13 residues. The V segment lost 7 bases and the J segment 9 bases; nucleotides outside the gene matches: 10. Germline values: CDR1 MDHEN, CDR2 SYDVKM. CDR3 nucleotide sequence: TGTGCCAGCACCCTAGGGGCAGGGGGCCAAGCTTTCTTT. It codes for CASTLGAGGQAFF.

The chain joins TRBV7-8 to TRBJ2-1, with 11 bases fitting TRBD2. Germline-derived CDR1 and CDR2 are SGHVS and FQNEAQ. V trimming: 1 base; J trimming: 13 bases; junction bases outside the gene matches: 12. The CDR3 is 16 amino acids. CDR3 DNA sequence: TGTGCCAGCAGCTTAGTGGGTGGGACTAGCGGTTGGCCCCAGTTCTTC. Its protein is CASSLVGGTSGWPQFF.

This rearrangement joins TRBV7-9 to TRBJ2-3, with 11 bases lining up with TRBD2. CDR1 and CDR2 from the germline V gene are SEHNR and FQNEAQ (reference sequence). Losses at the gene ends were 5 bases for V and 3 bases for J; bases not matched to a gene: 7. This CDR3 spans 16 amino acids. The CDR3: CASSLGTSGRTDTQYF. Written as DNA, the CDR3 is TGTGCCAGCAGCCTCGGGACTAGCGGCAGGACAGATACGCAGTATTTT.

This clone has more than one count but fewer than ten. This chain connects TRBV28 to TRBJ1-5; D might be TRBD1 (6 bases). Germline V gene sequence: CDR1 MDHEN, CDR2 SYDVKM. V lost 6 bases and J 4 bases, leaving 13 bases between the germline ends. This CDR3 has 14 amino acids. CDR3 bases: TGTGCCAGCAGGGGAAGGACAGCGAATCAGCCCCAGCATTTT. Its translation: CASRGRTANQPQHF.

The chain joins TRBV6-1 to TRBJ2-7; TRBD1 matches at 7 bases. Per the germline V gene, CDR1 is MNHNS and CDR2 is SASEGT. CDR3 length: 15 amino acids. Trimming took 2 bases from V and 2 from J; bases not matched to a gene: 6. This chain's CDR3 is CASSEQDRTPYEQYF. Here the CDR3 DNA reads TGTGCCAGCAGTGAACAGGACAGGACCCCCTACGAGCAGTACTTC.

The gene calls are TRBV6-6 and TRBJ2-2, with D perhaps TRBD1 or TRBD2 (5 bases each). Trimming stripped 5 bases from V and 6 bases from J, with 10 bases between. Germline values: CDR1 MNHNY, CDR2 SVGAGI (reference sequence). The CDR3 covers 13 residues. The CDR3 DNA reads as TGTGCCAGCAGTGCCCAGGGAGCCGGGGAGCTGTTTTTT. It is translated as CASSAQGAGELFF.

The CDR3 DNA reads TGTGCCAGCAGTAGACGGACAGGGGGCTTCCGTCGGACGCAGTATTTT. Amino acid sequence: CASSRRTGGFRRTQYF. The chain is built from TRBV28 and TRBJ2-3; TRBD1 aligns across 11 bases. Germline V gene data show CDR1 as MDHEN and CDR2 as SYDVKM. CDR3 length equals 16 residues. The V gene end was trimmed by 5 bases and the J gene end by 9 bases; junction bases not matched to a gene: 13.

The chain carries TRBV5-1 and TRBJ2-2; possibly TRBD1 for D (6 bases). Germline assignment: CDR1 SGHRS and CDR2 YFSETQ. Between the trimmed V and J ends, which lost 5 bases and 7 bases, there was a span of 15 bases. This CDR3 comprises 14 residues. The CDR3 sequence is CASRPNRVDGELFF. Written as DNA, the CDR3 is TGCGCCAGCAGACCCAACAGGGTGGACGGGGAGCTGTTTTTT.

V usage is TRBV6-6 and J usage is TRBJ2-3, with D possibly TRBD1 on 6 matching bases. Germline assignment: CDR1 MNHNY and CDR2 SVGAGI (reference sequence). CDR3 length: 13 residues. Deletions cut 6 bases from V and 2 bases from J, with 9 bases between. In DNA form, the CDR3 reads TGTGCCAGCAGCAGGGACAACACAGATACGCAGTATTTT. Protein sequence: CASSRDNTDTQYF.

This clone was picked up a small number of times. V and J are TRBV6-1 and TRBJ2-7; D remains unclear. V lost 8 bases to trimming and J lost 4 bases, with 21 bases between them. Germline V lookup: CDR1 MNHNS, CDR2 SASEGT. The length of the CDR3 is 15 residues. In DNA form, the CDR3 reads TGTGCCAGCTGTTCTAAGAGCACCACCTCTTACGAGCAGTACTTC. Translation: CASCSKSTTSYEQYF.

The CDR3 DNA is TGTGCCAGCAGCTTAGAAGCGAGAGGGCTTGGATACGAGCAGTACTTC. This encodes CASSLEARGLGYEQYF. The chain couples TRBV7-8 to TRBJ2-7; weak D call: TRBD2 (5 bases). Germline V gives CDR1 SGHVS, CDR2 FQNEAQ. Trimming took off 1 base at V and 4 bases at J, with 17 bases between the two ends. The CDR3 is made up of 16 amino acids.

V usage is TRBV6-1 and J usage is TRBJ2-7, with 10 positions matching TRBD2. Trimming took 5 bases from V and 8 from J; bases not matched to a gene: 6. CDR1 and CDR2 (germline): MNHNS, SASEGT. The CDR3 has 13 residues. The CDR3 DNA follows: TGTGCCAGCAGTCTTACTAGCGGGATCAAGCAGTACTTC. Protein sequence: CASSLTSGIKQYF.

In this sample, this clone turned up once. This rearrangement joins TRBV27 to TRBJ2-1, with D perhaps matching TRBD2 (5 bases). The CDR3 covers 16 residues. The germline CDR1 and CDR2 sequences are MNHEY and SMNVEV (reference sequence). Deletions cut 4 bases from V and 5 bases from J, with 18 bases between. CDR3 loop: CASSSVAHPSNNEQFF. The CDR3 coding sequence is TGTGCCAGCAGTTCTGTAGCGCACCCCTCAAACAATGAGCAGTTCTTC.

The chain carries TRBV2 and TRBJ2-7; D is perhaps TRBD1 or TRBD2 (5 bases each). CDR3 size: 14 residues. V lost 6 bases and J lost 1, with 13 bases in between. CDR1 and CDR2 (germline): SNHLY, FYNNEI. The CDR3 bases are TGTGCCAGCAGGCCACGGGACCGATCCTACGAGCAGTACTTC. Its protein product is CASRPRDRSYEQYF.

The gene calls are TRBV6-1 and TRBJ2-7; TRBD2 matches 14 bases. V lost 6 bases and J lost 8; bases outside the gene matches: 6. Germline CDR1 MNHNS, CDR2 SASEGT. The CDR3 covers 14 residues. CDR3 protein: CASRTGLAGGKQYF. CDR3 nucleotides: TGTGCCAGCAGGACTGGACTAGCGGGAGGAAAGCAGTACTTC.

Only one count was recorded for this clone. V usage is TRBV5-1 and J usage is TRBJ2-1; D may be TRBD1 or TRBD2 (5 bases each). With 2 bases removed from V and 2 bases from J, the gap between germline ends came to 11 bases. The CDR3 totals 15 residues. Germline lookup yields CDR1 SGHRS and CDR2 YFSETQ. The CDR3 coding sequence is TGCGCCAGCAGCTTTGGGGGACCACCCTACAATGAGCAGTTCTTC. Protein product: CASSFGGPPYNEQFF.

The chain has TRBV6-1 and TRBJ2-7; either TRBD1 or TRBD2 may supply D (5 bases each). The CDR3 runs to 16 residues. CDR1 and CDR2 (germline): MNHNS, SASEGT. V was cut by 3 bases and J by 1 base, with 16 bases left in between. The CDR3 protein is CASSDGPGWRSYEQYF. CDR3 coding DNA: TGTGCCAGCAGTGATGGCCCAGGGTGGAGGTCCTACGAGCAGTACTTC.

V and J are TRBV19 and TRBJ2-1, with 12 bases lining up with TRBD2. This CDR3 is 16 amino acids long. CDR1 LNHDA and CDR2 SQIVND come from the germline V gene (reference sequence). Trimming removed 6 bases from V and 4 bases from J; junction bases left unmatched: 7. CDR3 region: CASRDLAGGAYNEQFF. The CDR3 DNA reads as TGTGCCAGTAGAGACCTAGCGGGAGGGGCTTACAATGAGCAGTTCTTC.

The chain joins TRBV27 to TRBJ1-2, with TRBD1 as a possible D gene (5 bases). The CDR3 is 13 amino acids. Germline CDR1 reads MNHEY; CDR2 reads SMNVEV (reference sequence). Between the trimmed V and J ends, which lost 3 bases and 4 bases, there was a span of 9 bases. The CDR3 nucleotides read TGTGCCAGCAGTTTGGAAGGGGTCTATGGCTACACCTTC. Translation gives CASSLEGVYGYTF.

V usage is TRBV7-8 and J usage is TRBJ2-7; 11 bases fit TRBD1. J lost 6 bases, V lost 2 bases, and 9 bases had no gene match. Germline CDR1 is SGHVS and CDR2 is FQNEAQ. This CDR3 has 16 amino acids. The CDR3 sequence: CASSLRGAGQGGEQYF. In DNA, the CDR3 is TGTGCCAGCAGCTTAAGGGGCGCGGGACAGGGGGGCGAGCAGTACTTC.

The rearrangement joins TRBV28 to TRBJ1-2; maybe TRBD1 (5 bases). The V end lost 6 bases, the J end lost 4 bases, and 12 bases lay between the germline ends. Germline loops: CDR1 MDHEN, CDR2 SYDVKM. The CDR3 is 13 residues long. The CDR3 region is CASSFRQSYGYTF. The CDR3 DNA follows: TGTGCCAGCAGCTTTCGACAGAGCTATGGCTACACCTTC.

The CDR3 bases are TGTGCCAGCACCCCAGGGGGGGCATCACGAACCGGGGAGCTGTTTTTT. This encodes CASTPGGASRTGELFF. The V gene is TRBV28, the J gene TRBJ2-2; possibly TRBD1 or TRBD2 for D (7 bases each). Trimming pared 7 bases from V and 5 bases from J, leaving 20 bases between. The CDR3 totals 16 residues. Per germline, CDR1 MDHEN and CDR2 SYDVKM. Complete variable domain (other parts from reference TRBV28 and TRBJ2-2): DVKVTQSSRYLVKRTGEKVFLECVQDMDHENMFWYRQDPGLGLRLIYFSYDVKMKEKGDIPEGYSVSREKKERFSLILESASTNQTSMYLCASTPGGASRTGELFFGEGSRLTVL.

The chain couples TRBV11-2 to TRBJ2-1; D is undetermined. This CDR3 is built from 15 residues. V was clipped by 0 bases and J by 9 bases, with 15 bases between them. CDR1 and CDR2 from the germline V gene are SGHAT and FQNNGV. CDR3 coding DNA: TGTGCCAGCAGCTTAGATAAAAGGCAGTCCGGTGAGCAGTTCTTC. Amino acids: CASSLDKRQSGEQFF. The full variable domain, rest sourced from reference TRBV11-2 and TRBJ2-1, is EAGVAQSPRYKIIEKRQSVAFWCNPISGHATLYWYQQILGQGPKLLIQFQNNGVVDDSQLPKDRFSAERLKGVDSTLKIQPAKLEDSAVYLCASSLDKRQSGEQFFGPGTRLTVL.